This is a list of T cell receptor beta chains from one sample in a study of T cell changes during pregnancy in multiple sclerosis. Sequenced by immunoSEQ multiplex PCR; TCRdb stores in-frame clones only, minus some. Found here are some 100,000 clones, approximately 94% of them singletons; the top ten hold approximately 1%. Source: peripheral blood, taken before pregnancy. Source of these receptors: a female donor with multiple sclerosis, enrolled in a pregnancy study. Both conserved end residues are trimmed from each CDR3.

j_call v_call cdr3_aa
TRBJ1-4 TRBV28 ASTPGGANEKLF
TRBJ1-1 TRBV5-1 ASSLAGGLTENTEAF
TRBJ1-2 TRBV7-9 ASSLFAGTGGTYGYT
TRBJ2-1 TRBV5-1 ASSQQGIYNEQF
TRBJ2-7 TRBV18 ASSLRQGNNEQY
TRBJ1-1 TRBV9 ASSVVNHLAF
TRBJ1-2 TRBV6-5 ASSRARDYGYT
TRBJ1-1 TRBV2 ASGKRATEAF
TRBJ2-7 TRBV28 ASSTGTGGRYEQY
TRBJ2-1 TRBV5-1 ASTPLFSGRADEQF
TRBJ1-1 TRBV19 ASSMTGGGTEAF
TRBJ1-5 TRBV28 ASSLGPSNQPQH
TRBJ2-3 TRBV29-1 SVAGTTSTDTQY
TRBJ2-7 TRBV5-1 ASSFGGRSEQY
TRBJ2-3 TRBV10-3 ASGLSDTQY
TRBJ1-1 TRBV25-1 ASSEGFRDNTEAF
TRBJ2-3 TRBV5-1 ASSVDSNTDTQY
TRBJ2-3 TRBV29-1 SVVGRVTDTQY
TRBJ2-7 TRBV28 ASSFLFYEQY
TRBJ2-7 TRBV7-9 ASSSLPTGSYEQY
TRBJ2-3 TRBV2 AGRLVQTDTQY
TRBJ2-6 TRBV2 ASSEGWGVNVLT
TRBJ2-7 TRBV2 ASSRTSTSFNEQY
TRBJ1-1 TRBV5-5 ASSLRDRVTEAF
TRBJ2-7 TRBV7-9 ASSLATSGRTRDEQY
TRBJ2-1 TRBV5-1 ASSLGGGDNEQF
TRBJ2-4 TRBV6-1 ASTGTKNIQY
TRBJ2-7 TRBV6-5 ASSYSPQGAWDEQY
TRBJ2-2 TRBV6-5 ASSYGTANTGELF
TRBJ2-3 TRBV7-9 ASSLGQGADTQY
TRBJ2-5 TRBV5-4 ASSLTSGSRETQY
TRBJ2-2 TRBV5-1 ASTPRPGQGTGELF
TRBJ2-7 TRBV10-1 ASNLDGYSEQY
TRBJ2-2 TRBV5-1 ASSLHFLGQGAGELF
TRBJ2-1 TRBV6-6 ASSLPGNEQF
TRBJ2-7 TRBV28 ASSFTPGLAGQY
TRBJ1-1 TRBV30 AWSGAGGGEAF
TRBJ2-7 TRBV28 ASSSPRAFSSYEQY
TRBJ1-5 TRBV28 ASSSTGRPQH
TRBJ2-7 TRBV5-4 ASSFDRGHEQY
TRBJ2-1 TRBV6-5 ASSPGTSGRNEQF
TRBJ2-7 TRBV1 TSSQGGRQGPEFSYEQY
TRBJ2-1 TRBV5-4 ASSLRGIYNEQF
TRBJ1-2 TRBV27 ASSLSRNNYGYT
TRBJ1-5 TRBV28 ASSLGTGLNQPQH